What follows are 8 T cell receptor beta chains derived from one specimen sequenced in a study of blood T cell repertoires in COVID-19. The method was immunoSEQ multiplex PCR; TCRdb's version includes in-frame clones alone and lacks a portion of them. The data show 250,000 to 350,000 clones, with roughly 87% seen just once and about 2.2% held by the top ten. Sequenced: peripheral blood. These receptors were obtained from a woman between 50 and 59 years old who had recovered from COVID-19.

The chain combines TRBV30 with TRBJ1-2; D possibly corresponds to TRBD1 (5 bases). The V gene lost 2 bases and the J gene lost 8 bases, with 15 bases spanning the gap. This CDR3 region has 13 residues. Germline V gene lookup returns CDR1 GTSNPN and CDR2 SVGIG (reference sequence). CDR3 in DNA: TGTGCCTGGAGTACCGGGACTCTGAGGGGCTACACCTTC. Its translation: CAWSTGTLRGYTF.

On this clone itself: Sequence at one end of the junction differs from germline and may be a read error. The V and J genes are TRBV7-7 and TRBJ2-5; D not resolved. This CDR3 is built from 16 residues. Germline CDR1 and CDR2: SSHAT and FNYEAQ (reference sequence). The CDR3 coding sequence is TGTGCTAGCAGAGAGAAAAGACCAGGATTTAGGGAGACCCAGTACTTC. Its protein is CASREKRPGFRETQYF. The complete variable domain, with remaining parts taken from reference TRBV7-7 and TRBJ2-5, reads GAGVSQSPRYKVTKRGQDVTLRCDPISSHATLYWYQQALGQGPEFLTYFNYEAQPDKSGLPSDRFSAERPEGSISTLTIQRTEQRDSAMYRCASREKRPGFRETQYFGPGTRLLVL.

This chain uses TRBV28 with TRBJ2-1; TRBD2 matches 7 bases. The CDR3 consists of 16 residues. The germline CDR1 and CDR2 sequences are MDHEN and SYDVKM. Trimming cost V 8 bases and J 4 bases; bases outside gene matches: 14. CDR3 bases: TGTGCCAGCCGTCGGGCCGCGGGGGTTTTGTACAATGAGCAGTTCTTC. Translating it yields CASRRAAGVLYNEQFF.

The gene calls are TRBV7-2 and TRBJ2-1; no clear D. Germline CDR1 SGHTA, CDR2 FQGNSA. V gave up 2 bases and J gave up 6 bases, with 8 bases separating them. The length of the CDR3 is 13 residues. CDR3 nucleotide sequence: TGTGCCAGCAGCTTAATGCAGTTCAATGAGCAGTTCTTC. Translated: CASSLMQFNEQFF.

CDR3 nucleotide sequence: TGTGCCACCATTGGGGGAGGCATTGAAGCTTTCTTT. The encoded protein is CATIGGGIEAFF. The genes are TRBV10-3 and TRBJ1-1; D might be TRBD1 (5 bases). Trimming removed 10 bases from V and 7 bases from J, with 16 bases in between. The CDR3 runs to 12 residues. Germline values: CDR1 ENHRY, CDR2 SYGVKD.

The chain recombines TRBV6-2 or TRBV6-3 with TRBJ1-2; unclear D gene. The V end lost 6 bases, the J end lost 6 bases, and 17 bases lay between the germline ends. This CDR3 comprises 14 residues. The germline V gene encodes CDR1 MNHEY and CDR2 SVGEGT. The CDR3 protein is CASSLRWFLDGYTF. CDR3 nucleotide sequence: TGTGCCAGCAGCCTACGGTGGTTCCTCGATGGCTACACCTTC.

The rearrangement joins TRBV27 to TRBJ1-2; 12 nucleotides align to TRBD1. Per germline, CDR1 MNHEY and CDR2 SMNVEV (reference sequence). The CDR3 totals 15 residues. With 1 base clipped from V and 13 bases from J, the junction kept 10 bases outside the gene matches. The CDR3 bases are TGTGCCAGCAGTTTATTCCCACCGGGACAGGGGGCGGTCACCTTC. As protein: CASSLFPPGQGAVTF.

The chain couples TRBV2 to TRBJ2-7; TRBD1 aligns across 7 bases. V lost 3 bases and J lost 2; bases outside the gene matches: 4. CDR3 length: 14 residues. Germline V gene sequence: CDR1 SNHLY, CDR2 FYNNEI. The CDR3 loop is CASSETGSPYEQYF. CDR3 DNA sequence: TGTGCCAGCAGTGAGACAGGGTCCCCCTACGAGCAGTACTTC.